Following are 18 T cell receptor beta chains from one sample sequenced in a study of T-cell reconstitution after alpha-beta-depleted transplantation in children. The library targeted TCRbeta and was prepared with unique molecular identifiers. TCRdb analysed the PCR reads with MiXCR anew, one entry per CDR3 protein. The sample contains 90,000 to 150,000 distinct CDR3 sequences, 23% of which appear only once. The specimen comprised PBMCs, mostly from graft donor cells, sampled 180 days after TCRalphabeta/CD19-depleted stem cell transplant. The receptors stem from a male patient aged 2 to 10 who had a stem cell transplant for chronic granulomatous disease, so the T cells may come from the graft donor.

This chain connects TRBV5-1 to TRBJ2-3; 7 bases are a match to TRBD2. Germline CDR1 SGHRS, CDR2 YFSETQ. Trimming removed 0 bases from V and 4 bases from J; junction bases left unmatched: 5. The CDR3 totals 15 residues. The CDR3 sequence is CASSLGLLAADTQYF. The CDR3 DNA reads TGCGCCAGCAGCTTGGGGCTGCTAGCGGCAGATACGCAGTATTTT.

This clonotype came up once. The chain uses TRBV2 and TRBJ2-1; 10 bases are shared with TRBD2. Germline loops: CDR1 SNHLY, CDR2 FYNNEI. The V segment lost 6 bases and the J segment 4 bases; nucleotides outside the gene matches: 6. The CDR3 is 15 residues long. Written as DNA, the CDR3 is TGTGCCAGCAGGGTCTATAGCGGGAGGTACAATGAGCAGTTCTTC. This gives the protein CASRVYSGRYNEQFF.

J is TRBJ2-2 and V is TRBV4-2; D might be TRBD2 (6 bases). V was cut by 2 bases and J by 4 bases, with 17 bases left in between. The CDR3 loop spans 17 amino acids. Germline CDR1 and CDR2: LGHNA and YNFKEQ. The CDR3 loop reads CASSQLGGTNRTGELFF. The CDR3 DNA sequence: TGTGCCAGCAGCCAACTCGGAGGGACCAATCGCACCGGGGAGCTGTTTTTT.

V gene TRBV28 combines with J gene TRBJ2-1, with D possibly being TRBD2 (6 bases). Germline values: CDR1 MDHEN, CDR2 SYDVKM. The CDR3 has 17 residues. Trimming removed 7 bases from V and 4 bases from J, with 23 bases in between. The CDR3 coding sequence is TGTGCCAGCACCGTCGGAGGGTGGCGGGATGGATACAATGAGCAGTTCTTC. This translates into CASTVGGWRDGYNEQFF.

The gene calls are TRBV12-3 or TRBV12-4 and TRBJ1-1; D possibly corresponds to TRBD1 (6 bases). The CDR3 runs 15 residues. Trimming took 1 base from V and 3 from J, leaving 12 bases between them. The CDR3: CASSLGGAGDTEAFF. In nucleotides, the CDR3 is TGTGCCAGCAGTTTAGGAGGGGCAGGGGACACTGAAGCTTTCTTT.

This clonotype was seen repeatedly, ten times or more. The chain uses TRBV20-1 and TRBJ2-7; D may be TRBD1 or TRBD2 (5 bases each). This CDR3 has 12 amino acids. Germline CDR1 and CDR2: DFQATT and SNEGSKA (reference sequence). The CDR3 nucleotides are TGCAGGGCCCGCGTGGGGACGAACGAGCAGTACTTC. Its protein is CRARVGTNEQYF.

The rearrangement joins TRBV5-8 to TRBJ1-1, with 12 bases fitting TRBD1. The CDR3 has 17 amino acids. V gave up 4 bases and J gave up 5 bases; unmatched junction bases: 12. Germline loops: CDR1 SGHTS, CDR2 YDEGEE. CDR3 residues: CASSPGTGGVRGTEAFF. CDR3 DNA: TGTGCCAGCAGCCCCGGGACAGGGGGCGTAAGGGGTACTGAAGCTTTCTTT.

The genes are TRBV5-1 and TRBJ2-1, with TRBD2 identical over 10 bases. With V trimmed by 4 bases and J by 8 bases, 12 bases remained unmatched. Germline CDR1 SGHRS, CDR2 YFSETQ. CDR3 length: 16 amino acids. CDR3 DNA: TGCGCCAGCAGCCTCCCTAGCGGGGGTACGAGGGATGAGCAGTTCTTC. This sequence encodes CASSLPSGGTRDEQFF.

The CDR3: CSVVAGTYGYTF. Written as DNA, the CDR3 is TGCAGCGTTGTTGCAGGGACCTATGGCTACACCTTC. The chain has TRBV29-1 and TRBJ1-2; perhaps TRBD1 as D (5 bases). The V end was cut by 4 bases, the J end by 4 bases, with 10 bases between. This CDR3 region has 12 residues. Germline CDR1 is SQVTM and CDR2 is ANQGSEA.

This chain joins TRBV12-3 or TRBV12-4 and TRBJ2-3; TRBD1 is a possible D gene (6 bases). This CDR3 has 15 amino acids. V lost 6 bases to trimming and J lost 2 bases, with 15 bases between them. The CDR3 spells CASSQRRDITDTQYF. CDR3 in DNA: TGTGCCAGCAGCCAGCGCCGGGACATCACAGATACGCAGTATTTT.

The chain carries TRBV12-3 or TRBV12-4 and TRBJ2-2; TRBD2 aligns across 15 bases. Losses at the gene ends were 6 bases for V and 11 bases for J; bases not matched to a gene: 4. The CDR3 is made up of 14 amino acids. The CDR3 DNA reads as TGTGCCAGCAGACGGACTAGCGGGAGGGCCGAGCTGTTTTTT. This translates into CASRRTSGRAELFF.

This clonotype was found many times. This chain connects TRBV29-1 to TRBJ2-3, with 7 bases fitting TRBD2. Losses at the gene ends were 6 bases for V and 4 bases for J; bases not matched to a gene: 10. Looked up from germline, CDR1 is SQVTM and CDR2 is ANQGSEA. The CDR3 runs to 14 residues. DNA for the CDR3: TGCAGCGTCACGCGGGGAGGGCCGTCAGATACGCAGTATTTT. Protein sequence: CSVTRGGPSDTQYF.

This clonotype appeared many times. The junction does not match germline at one end; this may be a read error. The chain couples TRBV5-6 to TRBJ2-2, with TRBD2 identical over 8 bases. Germline CDR1 SGHDT, CDR2 YYEEEE. The CDR3 sequence is 18 residues long. The CDR3 nucleotides read TGCGCCAGCAGCGACGGAGAGGCGGGGGGACTAGATCCCGGGGAGCTGTTTTTT. Translation: CASSDGEAGGLDPGELFF. Looking up the rest from reference TRBV5-6 and TRBJ2-2 gives the full variable domain: DAGVTQSPTHLIKTRGQQVTLRCSPKSGHDTVSWYQQALGQGPQFIFQYYEEEERQRGNFPDRFSGHQFPNYSSELNVNALLLGDSALYLCASSDGEAGGLDPGELFFGEGSRLTVL.

This chain connects TRBV20-1 to TRBJ1-3; D possibly corresponds to TRBD1 (5 bases). The germline V gene encodes CDR1 DFQATT and CDR2 SNEGSKA (reference sequence). V was pared by 3 bases and J by 4 bases, with 13 bases between. CDR3 length: 14 amino acids. CDR3 region: CSASGTGKGNTIYF. CDR3 nucleotide sequence: TGCAGTGCTAGCGGAACAGGAAAGGGAAACACCATATATTTT.

The chain carries TRBV12-3 or TRBV12-4 and TRBJ2-7; D is possibly TRBD2 (5 bases). V was clipped by 6 bases and J by 3 bases, with 9 bases between them. This CDR3 comprises 12 residues. The CDR3 coding sequence is TGTGCCAGCAGGCTAGCTGGCTACGAGCAGTACTTC. This codes for CASRLAGYEQYF.

Comment on this clonotype: A much larger clone differs by one base, so this may be a read error. The genes are TRBV20-1 and TRBJ2-1; 9 bases map to TRBD1. Germline CDR1 reads DFQATT; CDR2 reads SNEGSKA (reference sequence). The CDR3 loop spans 16 amino acids. The CDR3 region has the DNA TGCAGTGCTAAGAACGGACAGGGGTGGAACAACAATGCGCAGTTCTTC. Its translation is CSAKNGQGWNNNAQFF.

V is TRBV20-1 and J is TRBJ1-5; D may be TRBD1 (5 bases). Looked up from germline, CDR1 is DFQATT and CDR2 is SNEGSKA (reference sequence). The CDR3 sequence is 14 residues long. Trimming left V 6 bases short and J 0 bases short, with 12 bases between. This chain's CDR3 is CSAEGRHSNQPQHF. CDR3 coding DNA: TGCAGTGCGGAGGGGAGGCATAGCAATCAGCCCCAGCATTTT.

This clonotype was counted between two and nine times. The chain recombines TRBV4-2 with TRBJ1-1; a possible D gene is TRBD1 (6 bases). Germline V gene data show CDR1 as LGHNA and CDR2 as YNFKEQ. This CDR3 has 15 residues. V was pared by 3 bases and J by 4 bases, with 15 bases between. This CDR3 is CASSQKRGAGTEAFF. The CDR3, as DNA: TGTGCCAGCAGCCAGAAACGGGGGGCCGGCACTGAAGCTTTCTTT.